Sequencing of this T cell receptor beta chain was carried out in a study of blood T cell repertoires in COVID-19. Clones were read by immunoSEQ multiplex PCR, and TCRdb kept only the in-frame ones, dropping some. Among about 230,000 clones, about four fifths were seen once, and the ten largest hold 7.5%. This clone appeared a few times. Seattle cases were enrolled at active infection and followed longitudinally. This receptor was taken from an elderly woman with COVID-19, enrolled during active disease. Sequenced input: peripheral blood.

CDR3 nucleotide sequence: TGCAGCACCCGGACTAGCGCCTGGGAGACCCAGTACTTC. Protein: CSTRTSAWETQYF. The chain links TRBV29-1 to TRBJ2-5; TRBD2 matches at 9 bases. Germline CDR1 is SQVTM and CDR2 is ANQGSEA. The CDR3 has 13 amino acids. V lost 8 bases to trimming and J lost 5 bases; unmatched junction nucleotides: 9.